Given below is one T cell receptor beta chain in context. Its antigen is not known. The same CDR3 is also encoded by other DNA sequences in this sample. Clones were sequenced by immunoSEQ multiplex PCR, and TCRdb holds only the in-frame ones, with some missing. The sample lists tens of thousands of clones; about 90% were seen once. The germline V and J ends were trimmed by 5 bases and 3 bases, with 5 bases remaining between them. The CDR3 runs 12 residues. Germline V CDR1 and CDR2: LNHDA, SQIVND (reference sequence). The record originates from a study of OX40 agonist ivuxolimab in advanced cancers. About the study: Patients received the agonistic anti-OX40 (CD134) antibody ivuxolimab. Enrolled patients in dose escalation had cancers that were hepatocellular carcinoma, melanoma, renal cell or head and neck cancer.

Findings and limits, study-wide: More expanded clones were found, on average, in CD8+ than in CD4+ T cells. Both blood CD4+ and CD8+ T cells showed clonal growth by week 6 at 0.1 to 3.0 mg/kg.

The chain employs TRBV19 and TRBJ2-1; D uncertain. This clonotype originated in an adult with an advanced solid tumor such as melanoma, head and neck, liver or kidney cancer. The starting material was CD4+ or CD8+ T cells sorted from blood, obtained in a trial of the OX40 agonist ivuxolimab. Here the CDR3 DNA reads TGTGCCAGTAGTCCTAGCTACAATGAGCAGTTCTTC. Its translation is CASSPSYNEQFF.